This T cell receptor (beta chain) was profiled in a study of response to subunit inactivated influenza vaccine. This CDR3 spans 12 amino acids. Germline values: CDR1 DFQATT, CDR2 SNEGSKA (reference sequence). Trimming pared 3 bases from V and 10 bases from J, leaving 10 bases between. TCRdb fed the RT-PCR reads into MiXCR, producing one record per CDR3 protein. The table lists around 200,000 distinct CDR3 sequences, approximately 8.7% of them singletons. This clonotype was observed a handful of times. This TCR derives from a man aged 45-65 years who received an inactivated influenza vaccine. The chain employs TRBV20-1 and TRBJ1-6; no clear D. This sample comprised non-naive T cells sorted from PBMCs, obtained on the day of vaccination. The CDR3 loop reads CSASGVRSPLHF. The CDR3 DNA sequence: TGCAGTGCTAGCGGGGTACGGTCACCCCTCCACTTT.